This T cell receptor beta chain was recorded in a study of blood T cell repertoires in COVID-19. Study summary: Sample material is recorded as cDNA or gDNA derived from T cells, B-cell-depleted T cells, or PBMCs.

Individuals drawn from around 25 US areas were roughly 18 to 95 years old. CDR1 and CDR2 (germline): GTSNPN, SVGIG (reference sequence). This CDR3 is built from 13 residues. V lost 6 bases and J lost 2, with 11 bases in between. Per the original methods: Estimation of nucleated cell counts relied on the amplification of reference gene primers. TCRdb's copy holds only in-frame clones and misses some; the assay was immunoSEQ multiplex PCR. The DNA was the basis for D and trimming; V, J and clone size are from that table. The table records roughly 150,000 clones, around 80% of them present only once. Sequenced material: PBMCs or T cells enriched from blood (not recorded which). The source is a woman in her 70s in a cohort exposed to, infected with or recovered from COVID-19 (not recorded which). The rearrangement uses TRBV30 and TRBJ1-5; D unresolved. CDR3 coding DNA: TGTGCCTGCGCTAGTGCAGGCAATCAGCCCCAGCATTTT. Its translation: CACASAGNQPQHF.